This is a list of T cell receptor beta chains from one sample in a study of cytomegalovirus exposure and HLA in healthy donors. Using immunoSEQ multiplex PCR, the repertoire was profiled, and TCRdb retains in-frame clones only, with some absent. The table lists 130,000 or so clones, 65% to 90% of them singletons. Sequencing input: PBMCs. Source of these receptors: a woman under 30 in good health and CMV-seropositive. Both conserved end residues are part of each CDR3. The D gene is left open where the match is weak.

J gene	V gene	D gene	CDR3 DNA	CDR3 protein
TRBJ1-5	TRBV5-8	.	TGTGCCAGCAGCTCGACAGGTTACAATCAGCCCCAGCATTTT	CASSSTGYNQPQHF
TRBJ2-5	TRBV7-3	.	TGTGCCAGCAGCTCGACAGTTCAAGAGACCCAGTACTTC	CASSSTVQETQYF
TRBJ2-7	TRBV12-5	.	TGTGCTAGTGGTTTTCTTCGGGGAGATGATTCTTACGAGCAGTACTTC	CASGFLRGDDSYEQYF
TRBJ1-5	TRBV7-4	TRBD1	TGTGCCAGCAGCTTATGTAGGGGGCCGATGCCCAATCAGCCCCAGCATTTT	CASSLCRGPMPNQPQHF
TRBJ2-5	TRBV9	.	TGTGCCAGCTCTCCGGGTCGGATTGAGACCCAGTACTTC	CASSPGRIETQYF
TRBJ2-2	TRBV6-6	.	TGTGCCAGCAGTTACTCTGGAGGTTACGGGGAGCTGTTTTTT	CASSYSGGYGELFF
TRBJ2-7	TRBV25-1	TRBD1	TGTGCCAGCAGTGAATCCGGGACAGGGAACGAGCAGTACTTC	CASSESGTGNEQYF
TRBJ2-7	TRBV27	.	TGTGCCAGCAGTTTGGGCAGCACCTACGAGCAGTACTTC	CASSLGSTYEQYF
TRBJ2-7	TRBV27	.	TGTGCCAGCAGTTTAGACAGCTCCTATGAGCAGTACTTC	CASSLDSSYEQYF
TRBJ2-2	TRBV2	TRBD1	TGTGCCAGCAGTTCCGGGACAGGGGCCGGGGAGCTGTTTTTT	CASSSGTGAGELFF
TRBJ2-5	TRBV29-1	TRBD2	TGCAGCGTTGGTTCGACGGGGGGGAGCCAAGAGACCCAGTACTTC	CSVGSTGGSQETQYF